The sequence of this TCR beta chain was determined in a study of shared clonotypes between healthy human individuals (TCRdb year 2020). In the study overall: A few men and a couple of women, aged 18 to 49 years, made up the cohort. Blood TCR repertoires of roughly 5 healthy adults were deeply sequenced to estimate repertoire size and the extent of clonotype sharing between individuals. Libraries were prepared and TCR repertoires were sequenced by different laboratories using diverse techniques, in order to increase sequencing depth and limit assay-specific biases. Each donor's leukapheresis produced roughly between roughly 0.85 and 9 billion PBMCs. Broad study findings and their caveats: Pairwise subsampling led to the expectation that sequencing depth would affect the degree of clonotype sharing among donors. Because the study included a small number of donors, the genetic and exposure-history diversity represented was limited. Sampling was limited to blood, and TCR repertoires in tissue likely differ from TCR repertoires in blood.

The donors were healthy, HIV-negative adults with no recently reported acute infections or vaccinations. All donors were Caucasian adults living in Nashville, Tennessee, USA. In the unsorted samples, tens of millions of PBMCs were counted, and genomic DNA was extracted using the QIAamp DNA Blood Mini kit. After blood collection by leukapheresis, PBMCs were isolated using Ficoll-Histopaque density gradient centrifugation and then cryopreserved in the vapor phase of liquid nitrogen. In regard to this clone: The antigen this receptor binds is unknown. Base-call qualities are not available, and no considerably larger clone is one nucleotide away.

V trim: 0 bases; J trim: 1 base; unmatched bases: 5. CDR1 and CDR2, per the germline V gene (reference sequence), are SEHNR and FQNEAQ. Inclusive of the bounding cysteine and phenylalanine, the CDR3 is 16 residues long. The sequence is cut down to CDR3 DNA, 48 bases in frame from base 1. Using the deep immunoSEQ assay, TCR CDR3 regions were amplified from genomic DNA by multiplex PCR. For each cell subset, the extracted genomic DNA was distributed evenly across all wells of several immunoSEQ 96-well plates, and each plate served as one replicate. For unsorted PBMC, approximately 0.3 ug of genomic DNA, equivalent to 25,000 to 35,000 T cell genomes, went into each replicate PCR. Ten immunoSEQ deep assay plates were used to sequence the unsorted PBMC genomic DNA. Purified libraries were measured with a Qubit 3.0 fluorometer, size-checked on a Bioanalyzer 2100, and measured again with the KAPA Library Quantification kit. Each immunoSEQ 96-well plate was sequenced on its own single-read 150-cycle Illumina NextSeq 550 flow cell. In the authors' own workflow: Because only junctional sequences without quality scores were contained in the immunoSEQ output, filtering matching that applied to full-length reads could not be performed. Sequences were annotated with PyIR, a Python wrapper for IgBLAST v1.9, using IMGT germline references to assign V/J genes and CDR3. Any read was removed if the V/J assignment was weak (E-value above 1e-6), the CDR3 was missing, or the read contained stop codons, out-of-frame junctions, or ambiguous translated residues. V3J clonotypes were defined as sequences sharing the same inferred V gene, J gene, and CDR3 amino acid sequence. Percentage overlap between repertoires was computed as shared unique clonotypes divided by the size of the smaller repertoire. Three approaches were used to assess repertoire richness: RTK rarefaction, the Chao1 estimator, and Recon v2.1 estimates of unobserved clonotypes. TCRdb stores this immuneACCESS table with in-frame sequences only. Part of the clones is absent; in the studies checked, under half of the shortfall reflects unresolved V genes, and no reason is known for the rest. That table furnishes V, J and clone size, whereas the DNA furnished D and trimming. The sample table contains about half a million clones; only one count was recorded for around 80% of them. Around 12% of the sample rests with the top ten.

The V and J segments used are TRBV7-9 and TRBJ1-2, with 7 bases matching TRBD1. This sequence was found in a woman in her forties in good health. Some clones in this sample may be carry-over from other donors' samples. The sequenced sample was PBMCs. The nucleotide sequence is TGTGCCAGCAGCTTAGCAGGGGGCTTTTTTAACTATGGCTACACCTTC. This codes for CASSLAGGFFNYGYTF.